This record concerns one T cell receptor (beta chain) sequence. Its antigen specificity is not known. No base quality information exists; no much larger clone differs at one position. The CDR3 regions of human TCRbeta chains were analyzed by immunosequencing. The source study handled its data this way. Repertoire TCRs were matched against a reference library of SARS-CoV-2-specific TCRs generated with the MIRA antigen-specificity platform. Breadth was defined as the fraction of unique TCRs that were SARS-CoV-2-associated. Depth was defined as the fraction of total T cells that were SARS-CoV-2-associated. Using the MIRA data, each spike-specific TCR was mapped to the spike region that the TCR reacts to and placed in a CD4 or CD8 class. Log10-transformed breadth and depth values were compared by one-way ANOVA with Sidak's multiple comparisons tests. In TCRdb, the immuneACCESS table is reduced to in-frame sequences with V and J assigned. These tables do not hold every clone; where another copy was compared, an unresolved V gene accounts for under half, and the others remain unexplained. For V, J and clone size, that table is used; D and trimming come from the DNA. The table for this sample lists 65,000 to 95,000 clones; over 75% of them were counted only once. Roughly a fifth of the sample is taken by the ten largest.

The CDR3 runs 15 residues from the cysteine to the phenylalanine. Of all the DNA, just the CDR3 is kept, 45 bases in frame from base 1. Sequences SGHTA (CDR1) and FQGNSA (CDR2) are obtained from the germline V gene. Relative to germline, V is missing 5 bases and J is missing 9 bases, with 8 bases of the junction outside any gene match. The data derive from a study of T cell responses to AZD1222 COVID-19 vaccine (dated by TCRdb to about 2021). Study-wide context: AZD1222 recipients whose second dose came at about 4 weeks and those whose second dose came at about 12 weeks were combined into one group, since spike-specific TCR depth and breadth did not differ between the two schedules. TCR sequencing was performed for 233 trial participants, of whom about 200 were given two doses of AZD1222 and approximately 26 were given two doses of MenACWY control vaccine. Trial participants were enrolled by age into 18-55, 56-69 and 70-plus year subgroups, with about 150, 27 and 61 TCR-sequenced participants respectively. Overall study results and their limits: Reportedly, close to half of the unique spike-specific TCRs recognized epitopes lying outside the regions that are mutated in the B.1.351 and B.1.1.7 variants. The 56-69-year group was small, and its depth increase did not reach significance, likely because of low power. Conclusions about previously exposed vaccinees were limited because only five to seven AZD1222 recipients were SARS-CoV-2 seropositive at baseline. Participants were mostly white British, with more females than males. The authors suggested clonal diversity may have been underestimated. No day 14 peak-response samples were available, so repertoires were characterized only after the peak T cell response. After two AZD1222 doses, spike-specific TCR breadth and depth were significantly higher than at day 0 and than in MenACWY recipients. CD4 TCRs associated with the vaccine covered the entire spike protein, and the dominant responses were in regions 160-218 and 743-854.

Taken with the paper, the label for time point translates to: baseline before first vaccination. Samples from vaccinated people were obtained from the UK trials COV001 and COV002, which included a single-blind randomized controlled phase 2/3 trial of AZD1222 (ChAdOx1 nCoV-19) in healthy adults. Trial participant PBMC samples were collected at day 0 and day 28 after the second dose for TCRbeta chain sequencing. The clonotype was recovered from an adult in good health. Here the sequenced sample was peripheral blood, taken on day 0 of AZD1222 vaccination. The chain is made from TRBV7-2 and TRBJ2-1; TRBD2 matches 12 bases in the middle. The CDR3 amino acid sequence is: CASSPRTSGKVEQFF. The DNA is as follows: TGTGCCAGCAGCCCCCGGACTAGCGGGAAGGTTGAGCAGTTCTTC.